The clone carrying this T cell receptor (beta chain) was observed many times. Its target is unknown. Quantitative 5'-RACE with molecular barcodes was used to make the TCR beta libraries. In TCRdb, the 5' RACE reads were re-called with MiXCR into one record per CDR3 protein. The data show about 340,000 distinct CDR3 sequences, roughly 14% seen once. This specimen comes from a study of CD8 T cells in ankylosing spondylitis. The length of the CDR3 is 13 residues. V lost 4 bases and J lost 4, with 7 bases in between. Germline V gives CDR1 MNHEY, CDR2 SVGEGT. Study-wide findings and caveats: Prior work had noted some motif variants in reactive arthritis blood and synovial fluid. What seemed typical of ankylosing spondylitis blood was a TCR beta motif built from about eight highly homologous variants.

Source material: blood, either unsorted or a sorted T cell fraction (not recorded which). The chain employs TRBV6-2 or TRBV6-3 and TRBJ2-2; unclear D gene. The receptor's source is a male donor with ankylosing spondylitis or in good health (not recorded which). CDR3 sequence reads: CASSSLITGELFF. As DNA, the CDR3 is TGTGCCAGCAGTTCCCTTATCACCGGGGAGCTGTTTTTT.